This record concerns one T cell receptor beta chain sequence. This clonotype was counted ten times or more. Its specific antigen is unknown. Per-nucleotide qualities are absent, and no much larger clonotype sits a single base away. This sample was taken from a study of T-cell reconstitution after alpha-beta-depleted transplantation in children listed by TCRdb under 2016. Study-level background: Using TCR repertoire profiling, the study followed T-cell immune reconstitution in a quantitative way in children after TCRalphabeta/CD19-depleted allogeneic hematopoietic cell transplantation.

Libraries were prepared through PCR. The run used an Illumina HiSeq 2500. TCR libraries were prepared with molecular barcoding, using unique molecular identifiers to normalize TCRbeta repertoire quantification. TCRdb trimmed the raw reads at Q25, called clones with MiXCR and kept productive beta chains. Entries that share a CDR3 protein sequence are merged under the most common genes and DNA. The sample includes more than 200,000 distinct CDR3 sequences, with over 9.5% observed a single time. The leading ten clones occupy about 5% of the sample. The CDR3, from cysteine to phenylalanine, totals 15 residues. Of the read, only the CDR3 DNA is kept; its 45 bases are in frame from base 1. CDR1 and CDR2, looked up from the germline V gene, are MNHEY and SVGAGI. The V and J ends are trimmed by 2 bases and 0 bases, leaving 8 bases between them.

This material consisted of PBMCs from the stem cell graft donor, taken from the stem cell graft. In this chain, TRBV6-5 is recombined with TRBJ1-3; no D segment can be confidently identified. The sequence was obtained from a human donor who donated a stem cell graft to a child with SCID. Here the CDR3 is given as CASSYGSVSGNTIYF. In nucleotide form, the sequence is TGTGCCAGCAGTTACGGTTCAGTCTCTGGAAACACCATATATTTT.